These 5 T cell receptor beta chains originate from one sample sequenced in a study of technical replicates of blood from several donors. Clones were read by immunoSEQ multiplex PCR, and TCRdb kept only the in-frame ones, dropping some. The data contain tens of thousands of clones, 90% to 95% of them singletons. The sequenced sample consisted of T cells isolated from PBMCs. The receptors stem from a human donor in good health.

The gene calls are TRBV23-1 and TRBJ2-1; D remains unclear. TRBV23-1 is an ORF, and what it does is uncertain. Trimming shortened V by 3 bases and J by 12 bases, and 24 bases separated the two germline ends. The CDR3 has 16 residues. Here the CDR3 DNA reads TGCGCCAGCAGTCACCGGAGACTTTTAATCTACACTGGGCAGTTCTTC. Encoded protein: CASSHRRLLIYTGQFF.

This sequence joins TRBV7-9 and TRBJ1-1; D may be TRBD1 (6 bases). There are 14 residues in the CDR3. Germline V lookup: CDR1 SEHNR, CDR2 FQNEAQ (reference sequence). Trimming took 4 bases from V and 2 from J, leaving 11 bases between them. The CDR3 sequence: CASSSWTVNTEAFF. The CDR3 DNA reads as TGTGCCAGCAGCTCCTGGACAGTTAACACTGAAGCTTTCTTT.

The rearrangement links TRBV19 to TRBJ1-2; perhaps TRBD1 as D (5 bases). Between the trimmed V and J ends, which lost 8 bases and 5 bases, there was a span of 21 bases. The CDR3 runs to 15 residues. Germline V lookup: CDR1 LNHDA, CDR2 SQIVND (reference sequence). The CDR3: CASSGGGSSRYGYTF. The DNA of the CDR3 is TGTGCCAGTTCCGGGGGGGGTTCCTCTAGGTATGGCTACACCTTC. The variable domain in full, completed from reference TRBV19 and TRBJ1-2, reads DGGITQSPKYLFRKEGQNVTLSCEQNLNHDAMYWYRQDPGQGLRLIYYSQIVNDFQKGDIAEGYSVSREKKESFPLTVTSAQKNPTAFYLCASSGGGSSRYGYTFGSGTRLTVV.

CDR3 amino acids: CSVRTNSNTGELFF. The DNA of the CDR3 is TGCAGCGTTCGGACTAATTCGAACACCGGGGAGCTGTTTTTT. V usage is TRBV29-1 and J usage is TRBJ2-2, with D possibly matching TRBD2 (6 bases). Trimming pared 5 bases from V and 0 bases from J, leaving 10 bases between. From germline, CDR1 is SQVTM and CDR2 ANQGSEA. The CDR3 has 14 residues.

The chain combines TRBV7-9 with TRBJ2-1; TRBD2 matches 12 bases. Germline lookup yields CDR1 SEHNR and CDR2 FQNEAQ (reference sequence). J was trimmed by 14 bases and V by 4 bases; bases with no gene match: 12. CDR3 length: 15 amino acids. CDR3 amino acids: CASSSETSGSFIEFF. CDR3 DNA: TGTGCCAGCAGCTCGGAGACTAGCGGGAGCTTTATTGAGTTCTTC.